This entry concerns a single T cell receptor beta chain. Blood CD8+ and CD4+ T cells underwent high-throughput TCR beta sequencing. These data originate in a study of CD8 T cells in Susac syndrome. Germline CDR1 is SQVTM and CDR2 is ANQGSEA. Trimming cost V 5 bases and J 1 base; bases outside gene matches: 3. The CDR3 spans 13 residues. A quantity of about 0.45 to 1 ug RNA underwent reverse transcription using random hexamers. One entry per CDR3 protein results from TCRdb running MiXCR on the immunoSEQ multiplex PCR reads. The sample comprises more than 200,000 distinct CDR3 sequences, 93% of which are singletons, and 0.065% to 0.075% rests with the top ten.

Sequencing input: CD4+ T cells from PBMCs. This chain uses TRBV29-1 with TRBJ1-2, with 8 nucleotides matching TRBD1. The TCR was taken from a human donor with multiple sclerosis. The CDR3 coding sequence is TGCAGCGTTCGGACAGGGCTTAACTATGGCTACACCTTC. This sequence encodes CSVRTGLNYGYTF.